This TCR beta chain was identified in a study of T cells in localized non-small cell lung cancer. V was trimmed by 7 bases and J by 7 bases, leaving 11 bases between them. The germline CDR1 and CDR2 sequences are LNHDA and SQIVND (reference sequence). The CDR3 runs 12 residues. Study-wide results and caveats: A median of roughly 50 of the top 100 tumor clones appeared in adjacent lung, which was paired and uninvolved. Density of T cells in blood, when higher, went with longer overall survival. Because only a single region of the tumor was sequenced, heterogeneity remains possible. Tumor showed lower T cell clonality than uninvolved adjacent lung, where it was highest.

Using immunoSEQ multiplex PCR, the repertoire was profiled, and TCRdb retains in-frame clones only, with some absent. The sample includes 45,000 to 65,000 clones, around three quarters seen only once; the top ten take approximately 4%. As to this clone: The antigen remains undetermined.

The sequence came from a woman aged 35 to 70 with stage II lung adenocarcinoma. The V and J genes are TRBV19 and TRBJ2-1; D perhaps matches TRBD2 (6 bases). The sequences come from PBMCs, collected before any cancer treatment. The CDR3 is CASTRRGNEQFF. As DNA, the CDR3 is TGTGCCAGTACCCGCCGGGGGAATGAGCAGTTCTTC. The full variable domain, completed using reference TRBV19 and TRBJ2-1, is DGGITQSPKYLFRKEGQNVTLSCEQNLNHDAMYWYRQDPGQGLRLIYYSQIVNDFQKGDIAEGYSVSREKKESFPLTVTSAQKNPTAFYLCASTRRGNEQFFGPGTRLTVL.